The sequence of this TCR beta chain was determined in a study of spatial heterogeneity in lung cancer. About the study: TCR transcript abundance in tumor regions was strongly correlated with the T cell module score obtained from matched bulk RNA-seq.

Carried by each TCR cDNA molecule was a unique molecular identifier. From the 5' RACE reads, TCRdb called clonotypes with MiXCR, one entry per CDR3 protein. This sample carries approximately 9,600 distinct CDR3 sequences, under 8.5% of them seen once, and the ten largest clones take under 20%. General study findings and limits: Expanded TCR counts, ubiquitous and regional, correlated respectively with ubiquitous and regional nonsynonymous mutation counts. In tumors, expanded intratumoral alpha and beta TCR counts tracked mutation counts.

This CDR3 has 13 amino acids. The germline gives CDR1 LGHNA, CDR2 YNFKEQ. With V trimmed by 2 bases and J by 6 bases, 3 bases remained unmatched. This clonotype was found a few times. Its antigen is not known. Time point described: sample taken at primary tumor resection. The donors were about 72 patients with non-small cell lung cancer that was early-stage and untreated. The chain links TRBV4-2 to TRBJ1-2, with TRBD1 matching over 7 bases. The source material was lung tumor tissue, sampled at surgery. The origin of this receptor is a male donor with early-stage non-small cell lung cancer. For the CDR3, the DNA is TGTGCCAGCAGCCAACGACAGGGAGATGGCTACACCTTC. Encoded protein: CASSQRQGDGYTF.